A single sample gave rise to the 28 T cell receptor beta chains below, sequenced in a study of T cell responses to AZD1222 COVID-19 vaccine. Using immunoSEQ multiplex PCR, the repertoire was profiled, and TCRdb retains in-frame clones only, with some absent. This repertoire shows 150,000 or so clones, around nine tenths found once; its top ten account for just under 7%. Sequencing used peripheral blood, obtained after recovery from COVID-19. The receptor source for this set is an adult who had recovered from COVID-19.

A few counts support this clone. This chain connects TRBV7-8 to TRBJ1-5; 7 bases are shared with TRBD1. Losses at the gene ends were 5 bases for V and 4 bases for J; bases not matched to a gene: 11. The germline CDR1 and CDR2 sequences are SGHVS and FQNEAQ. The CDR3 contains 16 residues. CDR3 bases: TGTGCCAGCAGCCCAGGGGGGGTAGTAAGGAATCAGCCCCAGCATTTT. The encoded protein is CASSPGGVVRNQPQHF.

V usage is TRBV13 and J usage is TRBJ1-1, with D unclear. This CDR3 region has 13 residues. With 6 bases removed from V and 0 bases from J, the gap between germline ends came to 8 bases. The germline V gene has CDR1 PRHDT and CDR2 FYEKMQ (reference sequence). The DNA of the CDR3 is TGTGCCAGCAGTAATCCCTTGAACACTGAAGCTTTCTTT. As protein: CASSNPLNTEAFF. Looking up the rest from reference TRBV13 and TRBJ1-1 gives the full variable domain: AAGVIQSPRHLIKEKRETATLKCYPIPRHDTVYWYQQGPGQDPQFLISFYEKMQSDKGSIPDRFSAQQFSDYHSELNMSSLELGDSALYFCASSNPLNTEAFFGQGTRLTVV.

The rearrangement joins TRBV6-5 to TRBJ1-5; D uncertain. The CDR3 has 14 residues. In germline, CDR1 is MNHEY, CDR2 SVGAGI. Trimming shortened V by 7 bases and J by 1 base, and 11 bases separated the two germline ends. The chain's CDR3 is CASIFGGSNQPQHF. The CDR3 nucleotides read TGTGCCAGCATCTTCGGTGGGAGCAATCAGCCCCAGCATTTT.

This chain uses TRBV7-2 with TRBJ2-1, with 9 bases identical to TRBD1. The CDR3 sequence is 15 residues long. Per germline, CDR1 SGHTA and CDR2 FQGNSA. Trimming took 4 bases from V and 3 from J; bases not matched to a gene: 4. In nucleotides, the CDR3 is TGTGCCAGCAGCTCGAGGGACAGGGACTACAATGAGCAGTTCTTC. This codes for CASSSRDRDYNEQFF.

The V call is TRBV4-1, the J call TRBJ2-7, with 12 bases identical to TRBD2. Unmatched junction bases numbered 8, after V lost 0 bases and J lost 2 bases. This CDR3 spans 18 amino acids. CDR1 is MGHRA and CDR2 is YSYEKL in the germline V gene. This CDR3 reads CASSQEVGLAGTPYEQYF. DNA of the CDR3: TGCGCCAGCAGCCAAGAAGTTGGACTAGCGGGGACCCCCTACGAGCAGTACTTC.

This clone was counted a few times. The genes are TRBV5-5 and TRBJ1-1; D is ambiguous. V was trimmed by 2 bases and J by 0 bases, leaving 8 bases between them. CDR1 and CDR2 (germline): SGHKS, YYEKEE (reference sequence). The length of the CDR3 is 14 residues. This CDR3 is CASSFRRLNTEAFF. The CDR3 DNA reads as TGTGCCAGCAGCTTTAGACGTCTGAACACTGAAGCTTTCTTT. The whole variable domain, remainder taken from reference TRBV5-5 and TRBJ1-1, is DAGVTQSPTHLIKTRGQQVTLRCSPISGHKSVSWYQQVLGQGPQFIFQYYEKEERGRGNFPDRFSARQFPNYSSELNVNALLLGDSALYLCASSFRRLNTEAFFGQGTRLTVV.

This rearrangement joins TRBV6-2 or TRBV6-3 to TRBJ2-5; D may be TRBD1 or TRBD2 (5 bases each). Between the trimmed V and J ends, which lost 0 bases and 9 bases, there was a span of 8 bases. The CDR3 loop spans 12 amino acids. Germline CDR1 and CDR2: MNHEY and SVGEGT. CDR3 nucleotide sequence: TGTGCCAGCAGTTACTCGTTGGGGGCCCAGTACTTC. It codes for CASSYSLGAQYF.

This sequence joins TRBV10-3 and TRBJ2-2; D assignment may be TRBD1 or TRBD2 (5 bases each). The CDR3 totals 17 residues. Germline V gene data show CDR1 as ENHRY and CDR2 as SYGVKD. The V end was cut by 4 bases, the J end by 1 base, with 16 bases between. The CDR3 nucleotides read TGTGCCATCAGTGGGGGGACCGGGCAGAAGAACACCGGGGAGCTGTTTTTT. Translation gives CAISGGTGQKNTGELFF.

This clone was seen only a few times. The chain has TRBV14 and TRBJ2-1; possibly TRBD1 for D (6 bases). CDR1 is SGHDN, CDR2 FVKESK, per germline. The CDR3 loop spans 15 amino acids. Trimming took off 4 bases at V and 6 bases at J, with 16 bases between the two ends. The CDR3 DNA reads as TGTGCCAGCAGCCTTGCCGGGACACCAAGCAATGAGCAGTTCTTC. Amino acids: CASSLAGTPSNEQFF. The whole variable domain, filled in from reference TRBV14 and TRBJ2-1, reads EAGVTQFPSHSVIEKGQTVTLRCDPISGHDNLYWYRRVMGKEIKFLLHFVKESKQDESGMPNNRFLAERTGGTYSTLKVQPAELEDSGVYFCASSLAGTPSNEQFFGPGTRLTVL.

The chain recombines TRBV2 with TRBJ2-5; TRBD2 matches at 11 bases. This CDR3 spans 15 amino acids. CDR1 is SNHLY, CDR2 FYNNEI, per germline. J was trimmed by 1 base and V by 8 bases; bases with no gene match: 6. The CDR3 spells CASCSGGAIQETQYF. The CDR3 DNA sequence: TGTGCCAGCTGTAGCGGGGGGGCTATCCAAGAGACCCAGTACTTC.

CDR3 amino acids: CASSSSTAGDEQYF. The CDR3 nucleotides read TGCGCCAGCAGCTCTTCGACCGCGGGAGACGAGCAGTACTTC. The chain is built from TRBV5-1 and TRBJ2-7; 7 positions match TRBD2. Germline assignment: CDR1 SGHRS and CDR2 YFSETQ. This CDR3 is 14 amino acids long. Trimming cost V 3 bases and J 5 bases; bases outside gene matches: 8.

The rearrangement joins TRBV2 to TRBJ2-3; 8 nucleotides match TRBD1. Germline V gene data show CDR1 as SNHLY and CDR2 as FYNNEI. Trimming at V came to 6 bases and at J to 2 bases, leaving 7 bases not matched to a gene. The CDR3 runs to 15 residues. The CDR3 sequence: CASRPRTGTTDTQYF. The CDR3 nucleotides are TGTGCCAGCAGGCCTAGGACAGGGACCACAGATACGCAGTATTTT.

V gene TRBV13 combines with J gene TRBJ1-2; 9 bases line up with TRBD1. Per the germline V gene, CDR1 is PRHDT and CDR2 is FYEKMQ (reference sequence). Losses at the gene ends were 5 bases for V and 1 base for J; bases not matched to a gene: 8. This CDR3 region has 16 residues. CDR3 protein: CASSPGGTGLNYGYTF. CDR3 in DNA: TGTGCCAGCAGCCCAGGCGGGACAGGGCTTAACTATGGCTACACCTTC.

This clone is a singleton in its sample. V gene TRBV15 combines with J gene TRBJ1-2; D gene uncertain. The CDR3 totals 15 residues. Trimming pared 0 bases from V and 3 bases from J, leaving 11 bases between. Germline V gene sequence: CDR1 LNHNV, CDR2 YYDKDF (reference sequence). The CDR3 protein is CATSREERTDYGYTF. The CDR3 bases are TGTGCCACCAGCAGAGAGGAGCGGACCGACTATGGCTACACCTTC. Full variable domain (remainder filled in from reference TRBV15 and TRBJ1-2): DAMVIQNPRYQVTQFGKPVTLSCSQTLNHNVMYWYQQKSSQAPKLLFHYYDKDFNNEADTPDNFQSRRPNTSFCFLDIRSPGLGDTAMYLCATSREERTDYGYTFGSGTRLTVV.

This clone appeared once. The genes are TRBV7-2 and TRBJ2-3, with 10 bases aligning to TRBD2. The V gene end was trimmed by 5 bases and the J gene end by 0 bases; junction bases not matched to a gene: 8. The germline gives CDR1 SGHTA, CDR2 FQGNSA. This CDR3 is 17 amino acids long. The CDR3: CASSTWTSGTSTDTQYF. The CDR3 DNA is TGTGCCAGCAGCACCTGGACTAGCGGAACCAGCACAGATACGCAGTATTTT.

Written as DNA, the CDR3 is TGTGCCAGCAGCTTAGATGGCAATTCACCCCTCCACTTT. Translating gives CASSLDGNSPLHF. This chain connects TRBV11-3 to TRBJ1-6, with D uncertain. V shed 0 bases and J shed 7 bases, with 4 bases lying between them. The CDR3 has 13 amino acids. Looked up from germline, CDR1 is SGHNT and CDR2 is YENEEA.

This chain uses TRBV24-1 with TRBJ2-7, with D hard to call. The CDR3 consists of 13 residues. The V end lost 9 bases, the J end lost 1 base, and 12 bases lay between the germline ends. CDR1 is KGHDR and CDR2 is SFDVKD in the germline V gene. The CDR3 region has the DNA TGTGCCACCTCCGACCCCCTTTCCTACGAGCAGTACTTC. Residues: CATSDPLSYEQYF.

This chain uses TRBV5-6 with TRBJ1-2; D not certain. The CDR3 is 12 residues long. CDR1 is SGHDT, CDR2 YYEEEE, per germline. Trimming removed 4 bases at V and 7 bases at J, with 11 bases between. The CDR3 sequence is CASSPRGGGYTF. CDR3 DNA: TGTGCCAGCAGCCCGCGGGGTGGTGGCTACACCTTC.

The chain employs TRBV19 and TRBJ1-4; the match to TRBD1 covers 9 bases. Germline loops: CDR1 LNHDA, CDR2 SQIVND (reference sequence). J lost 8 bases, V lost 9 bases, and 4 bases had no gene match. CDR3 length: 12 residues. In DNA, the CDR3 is TGTGCCAGGGACAGGGGAAACGAAAAACTGTTTTTT. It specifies CARDRGNEKLFF.

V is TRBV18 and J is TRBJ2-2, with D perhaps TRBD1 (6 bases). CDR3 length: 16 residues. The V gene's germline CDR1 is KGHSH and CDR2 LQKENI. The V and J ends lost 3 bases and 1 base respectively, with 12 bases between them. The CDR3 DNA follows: TGTGCCAGCTCACCGACGGGACAAGTGAACACCGGGGAGCTGTTTTTT. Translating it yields CASSPTGQVNTGELFF.

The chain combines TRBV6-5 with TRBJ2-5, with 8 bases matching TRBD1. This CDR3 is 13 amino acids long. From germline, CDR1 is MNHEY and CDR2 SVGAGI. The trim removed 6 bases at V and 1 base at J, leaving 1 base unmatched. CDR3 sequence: CASSGTGQETQYF. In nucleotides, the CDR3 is TGTGCCAGCAGCGGGACAGGCCAAGAGACCCAGTACTTC.

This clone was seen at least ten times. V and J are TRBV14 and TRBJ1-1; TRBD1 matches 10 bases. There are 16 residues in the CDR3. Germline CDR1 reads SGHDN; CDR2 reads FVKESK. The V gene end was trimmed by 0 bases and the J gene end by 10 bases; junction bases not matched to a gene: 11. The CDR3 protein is CASSQEGDRGPWAAFF. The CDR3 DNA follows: TGTGCCAGCAGCCAAGAAGGGGACAGGGGCCCTTGGGCAGCTTTCTTT.

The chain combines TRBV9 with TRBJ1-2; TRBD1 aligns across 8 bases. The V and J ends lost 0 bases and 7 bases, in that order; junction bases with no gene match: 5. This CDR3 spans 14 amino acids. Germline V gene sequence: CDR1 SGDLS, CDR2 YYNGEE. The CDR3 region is CASSVADRVSGYTF. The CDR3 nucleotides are TGTGCCAGCAGCGTAGCGGACAGGGTTAGTGGCTACACCTTC.

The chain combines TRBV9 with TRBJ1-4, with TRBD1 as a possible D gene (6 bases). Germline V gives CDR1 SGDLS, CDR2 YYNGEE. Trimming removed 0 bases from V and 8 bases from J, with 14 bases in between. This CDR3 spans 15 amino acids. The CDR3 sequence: CASSVEGGLYEKLFF. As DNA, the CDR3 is TGTGCCAGCAGCGTAGAGGGGGGTCTTTACGAAAAACTGTTTTTT.

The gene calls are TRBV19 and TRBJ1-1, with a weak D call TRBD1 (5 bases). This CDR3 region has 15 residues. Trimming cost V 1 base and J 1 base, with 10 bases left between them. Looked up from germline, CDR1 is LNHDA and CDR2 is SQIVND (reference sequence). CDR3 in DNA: TGTGCCAGTAGTATAGTAAGGCAGGGGAACACTGAAGCTTTCTTT. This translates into CASSIVRQGNTEAFF.

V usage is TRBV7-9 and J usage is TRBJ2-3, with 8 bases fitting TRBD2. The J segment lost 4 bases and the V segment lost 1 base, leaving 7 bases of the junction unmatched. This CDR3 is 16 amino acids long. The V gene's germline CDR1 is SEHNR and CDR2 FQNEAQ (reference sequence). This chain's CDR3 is CASSLEGGAGADTQYF. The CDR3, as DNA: TGTGCCAGCAGCTTAGAGGGGGGAGCGGGAGCAGATACGCAGTATTTT.

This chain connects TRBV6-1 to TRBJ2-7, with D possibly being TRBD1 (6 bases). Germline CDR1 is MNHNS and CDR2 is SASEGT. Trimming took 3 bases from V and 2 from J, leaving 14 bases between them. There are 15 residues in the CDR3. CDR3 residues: CASSDRDTRAYEQYF. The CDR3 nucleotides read TGTGCCAGCAGTGACCGGGACACTCGAGCCTACGAGCAGTACTTC.

CDR3 residues: CASIQQGANTEAFF. The CDR3, as DNA: TGTGCCAGCATTCAACAGGGGGCGAACACTGAAGCTTTCTTT. The chain employs TRBV3-1 (or the pseudogene TRBV3-2) and TRBJ1-1; TRBD1 matches at 9 bases. Trimming at V came to 7 bases and at J to 1 base, leaving 4 bases not matched to a gene. This CDR3 region has 14 residues. The germline CDR1 and CDR2 sequences are LGHDT and YNNKEL (reference sequence).